This T cell receptor (beta chain) was observed in a study of blood T cells in healthy people across ages. Broader study findings: Older age coincided with a roughly linear decline in TCR beta diversity per million T cells.

Germline CDR1 and CDR2: DFQATT and SNEGSKA (reference sequence). CDR3 length: 17 amino acids. With 1 base removed from V and 1 base from J, the gap between germline ends came to 19 bases. Comments on this clonotype: The antigen is unknown.

PCR was performed a second time for about 7 to 12 cycles using a sample-barcoded 5' primer and a J-beta primer mix. TCRdb recomputed calls from the 5' RACE reads with MiXCR, one row per CDR3 protein. Here the sample spans 600,000 or so distinct CDR3 sequences, roughly 48% being singletons. J is TRBJ2-5 and V is TRBV20-1, with a tentative D call TRBD2 (6 bases). The material sequenced was blood. The sequence was collected from an older man in good health. The CDR3 DNA is TGCAGTGCTAGAGGAGCCCCCCTAGCGCAGACCCAAGAGACCCAGTACTTC. It is translated as CSARGAPLAQTQETQYF.